This T cell receptor (beta chain) originates from a study of cytomegalovirus exposure and HLA in healthy donors. Study context: Earlier, 95 million to 140 million unique TCR beta sequences were recovered from approximately 200 million T cells by an analysis. The study, taken as a whole, reports: A cluster of highly shared sequence variants was likely a sequencing artifact. A later analysis linked a missense DCLRE1C variant to TCR beta V- and J-gene trimming.

Amplification used 60 Vbeta primers and 13 Jbeta primers. Authors' methods: A later analysis counted around 80 million unique TCR beta chains, some 11 million shared. Here immunoSEQ multiplex PCR was the method, and the copy in TCRdb shows in-frame clones only, minus some. Clone size and V and J calls were adopted from that table, with D and trimming inferred from the DNA. Among some 150,000 clones, roughly 85% were seen once, and the ten largest hold around 1.3%. Comments on this clone: The antigen is not known.

There are 16 residues in the CDR3. Germline V gene sequence: CDR1 SGHRS, CDR2 YFSETQ. J was trimmed by 3 bases and V by 0 bases; bases with no gene match: 5. The TCR sequence derives from a woman between 50 and 59 years old in good health and CMV-seronegative. This rearrangement joins TRBV5-1 to TRBJ2-3; 9 bases are shared with TRBD2. The sample comprised PBMCs. This CDR3 reads CASSLAAGGRTDTQYF. The CDR3 coding sequence is TGCGCCAGCAGCTTGGCTGCGGGAGGGCGAACAGATACGCAGTATTTT.